The 14 T cell receptor beta chains given below trace back to one sample, sequenced in a study of Tregs in tolerant kidney transplant recipients. This table comes from immunoSEQ multiplex PCR, and its TCRdb copy is limited to in-frame clones, with some not included. The sample includes tens of thousands of clones. The sequencing used CD4+ T cells from blood, collected before the transplant. The receptor source for this set is a human donor who received a combined kidney and bone marrow transplant.

Worth noting for this clone: The sequenced fragment ends 3 residues before the CDR3 boundary, so the rest is inferred from the germline J gene. This chain joins TRBV19 and TRBJ2-1, with D possibly being TRBD1 (6 bases). Germline CDR1 reads LNHDA; CDR2 reads SQIVND (reference sequence). This CDR3 is built from 17 residues. The V end lost 4 bases, the J end lost 5 bases, and 21 bases lay between the germline ends. The CDR3 region is CASSTLTSQGLNNEQFF. CDR3 DNA, as far as it was read: TGTGCCAGTAGTACTTTGACGTCACAGGGTCTAAACAATGAG.

The CDR3 DNA, read in part, is TGTGCCAGCAGTCTAGCGGGAATATACAATGAG. Its protein is CASSLAGIYNE. The full CDR3 protein reads CASSLAGIYNEQFF. This chain links TRBV6-2 or TRBV6-3 with TRBJ2-1; 9 bases fit TRBD2. The sequence runs out 3 residues before the end of the CDR3; the remainder is reconstructed from the germline J gene. Trimming at V came to 5 bases and at J to 4 bases, leaving 3 bases not matched to a gene. This CDR3 comprises 14 residues. CDR1 is MNHEY, CDR2 SVGEGT, per germline.

On this clone itself: The read halts 3 residues ahead of the CDR3 end, with the missing end drawn from the germline J gene. The rearrangement uses TRBV6-2 or TRBV6-3 and TRBJ2-5; TRBD1 is a possible D gene (6 bases). Trimming took off 8 bases at V and 2 bases at J, with 15 bases between the two ends. The CDR3 is 14 amino acids. Germline CDR1 MNHEY, CDR2 SVGEGT. The sequenced CDR3 bases are TGTGCCAGCCTCGCCGTAGGACAGCAAGAGACC. The encoded protein is CASLAVGQQET. The CDR3 in full is CASLAVGQQETQYF.

Worth noting for this clone: The read terminates 3 residues ahead of where the CDR3 ends, so the germline J gene completes it. V usage is TRBV7-3 and J usage is TRBJ2-1; TRBD1 is a possible D gene (6 bases). Germline CDR1 is SGHTA and CDR2 is FQGTGA. V lost 2 bases and J lost 9, with 11 bases in between. This CDR3 is 13 amino acids long. The CDR3 loop is CASSLSTGLEQFF. Incomplete CDR3 DNA: TGTGCCAGCAGCTTATCCACAGGGCTTGAG.

In the case of this clone: Read data end 3 residues before the CDR3 end; the end is taken from the germline J gene. The chain joins TRBV2 to TRBJ1-5, with D tentatively TRBD1 (6 bases). The V gene lost 6 bases and the J gene lost 3 bases, with 15 bases spanning the gap. Looked up from germline, CDR1 is SNHLY and CDR2 is FYNNEI. The CDR3 spans 15 residues. CDR3 bases read: TGTGCCAGCAGCGTCCTAGGACAGTTCAATCAGCCC. As protein: CASSVLGQFNQP. The entire CDR3 reads CASSVLGQFNQPQHF. The full variable domain, rest sourced from reference TRBV2 and TRBJ1-5, is EPEVTQTPSHQVTQMGQEVILRCVPISNHLYFYWYRQILGQKVEFLVSFYNNEISEKSEIFDDQFSVERPDGSNFTLKIRSTKLEDSAMYFCASSVLGQFNQPQHFGDGTRLSIL.

CDR3 bases read: TGCAGTGCCCCAGACCCCAGGGGGCGGTCCTACGAG. This gives the protein CSAPDPRGRSYE. The whole CDR3 sequence reads CSAPDPRGRSYEQYF. The chain combines TRBV20-1 with TRBJ2-7, with TRBD1 matching over 8 bases. The read halts 3 residues ahead of the CDR3 end, with the missing end drawn from the germline J gene. The germline gives CDR1 DFQATT, CDR2 SNEGSKA (reference sequence). The V segment lost 6 bases and the J segment 1 base; nucleotides outside the gene matches: 11. This CDR3 region has 15 residues.

In regard to this clone: The read ends 3 residues early relative to the CDR3; the germline J gene fills the gap. The V and J genes are TRBV10-3 and TRBJ2-6, with D maybe TRBD2 (5 bases). The CDR3 is made up of 16 amino acids. Germline V gene data show CDR1 as ENHRY and CDR2 as SYGVKD. Trimming pared 3 bases from V and 0 bases from J, leaving 9 bases between. CDR3 amino acids: CAISDEGASGANVLTF. The covered CDR3 bases are TGTGCCATCAGTGACGAGGGTGCCTCTGGGGCCAACGTC.

A remark on this clone: The read ends 3 residues early relative to the CDR3; the germline J gene fills the gap. The rearrangement links TRBV9 to TRBJ2-3, with 8 bases lining up with TRBD1. This CDR3 has 15 amino acids. Trimming at V came to 4 bases and at J to 3 bases, leaving 7 bases not matched to a gene. In germline, CDR1 is SGDLS, CDR2 YYNGEE. CDR3 sequence: CASSMQGAGTDTQYF. CDR3 DNA (partial): TGTGCCAGCAGCATGCAGGGGGCCGGGACAGATACG.

About this clone itself: The CDR3 end lies 3 residues beyond the end of the read and is filled in from the germline J gene. The gene calls are TRBV5-1 and TRBJ2-3; possible D gene TRBD2, 6 bases. The CDR3 has 15 residues. Germline V gives CDR1 SGHRS, CDR2 YFSETQ. Trimming pared 4 bases from V and 4 bases from J, leaving 16 bases between. CDR3 DNA, as far as it was read: TGCGCCAGCAGCCCGGGGGTCAGTAGGGCAGATACG. It yields the protein CASSPGVSRADT. The CDR3 in its entirety is CASSPGVSRADTQYF.

Concerning this clone itself: Sequence at one end of the junction differs from germline and may be a read error. The read comes to an end 3 residues before the CDR3 does, leaving the germline J gene to fill in the end. At the DNA level, this CDR3 is encoded by other sequences in the same sample as well. This rearrangement joins TRBV7-9 to TRBJ1-1; tentative D call: TRBD1 (5 bases). The CDR3 is 15 amino acids. Germline V gene sequence: CDR1 SEHNR, CDR2 FQNEAQ (reference sequence). The sequenced part of the CDR3 DNA is TGCGCCAGCAGCCGGGGGTGGCGCGGTGGGACTGAA. Its translation: CASSRGWRGGTE. In full, the CDR3 reads CASSRGWRGGTEAFF.

For this clone: The read is 3 residues too short to cover the CDR3 end, so that end is filled in from the germline J gene. The V gene is TRBV24-1, the J gene TRBJ2-7; D not resolved. The CDR3 extends over 14 amino acids. V was clipped by 1 base and J by 1 base, with 7 bases between them. Germline CDR1 KGHDR, CDR2 SFDVKD. CDR3 DNA, as far as it was read: TGTGCCACCAGTGATTTTCTAGATTCCTACGAG. Amino acids: CATSDFLDSYE. The whole CDR3 sequence reads CATSDFLDSYEQYF.

Of note for this clone: The read is 3 residues too short to cover the CDR3 end, so that end is filled in from the germline J gene. The J gene is TRBJ2-1, the V gene TRBV28; 10 bases fit TRBD2. This CDR3 is 17 amino acids long. V lost 7 bases and J lost 5; bases outside the gene matches: 14. In germline, CDR1 is MDHEN, CDR2 SYDVKM. CDR3 sequence reads: CASTGGLAVFPHNEQFF. CDR3 DNA, as far as it was read: TGTGCCAGCACCGGAGGACTAGCGGTTTTTCCGCACAATGAG.

A word on this clone: The sequenced fragment ends 3 residues before the CDR3 boundary, so the rest is inferred from the germline J gene. The J gene is TRBJ1-2, the V gene TRBV5-6; D is ambiguous. Germline CDR1 SGHDT, CDR2 YYEEEE. With 4 bases removed from V and 4 bases from J, the gap between germline ends came to 11 bases. The length of the CDR3 is 13 residues. The sequenced CDR3 bases are TGTGCCAGCAGCCTCCGCGTCGGCTATGGC. This encodes CASSLRVGYG. The full CDR3 protein reads CASSLRVGYGYTF.

On this clone: From the germline J gene comes the end of the CDR3, since the read stops 3 residues before it. The chain links TRBV19 to TRBJ2-7; 9 positions match TRBD2. Germline V lookup: CDR1 LNHDA, CDR2 SQIVND (reference sequence). V was pared by 7 bases and J by 6 bases, with 13 bases of the junction left unmatched. The CDR3 runs 15 residues. The CDR3 sequence is CASISRSSGRSEQYF. The sequenced part of the CDR3 DNA is TGTGCCAGTATCAGCCGAAGTAGCGGGAGAAGCGAG.